One and the same sample provided the 3 T cell receptor beta chains below, sequenced in a study of T cell repertoires in cytomegalovirus infection. MiXCR was run by TCRdb on the reads, yielding one entry per CDR3 protein. The sample shows a few hundred thousand distinct CDR3 sequences, 40% of them seen only once. These receptors' antigens are unknown. The specimen was cultured PBMCs, collected from culture after CMV antigen stimulation. Receptor source: a human donor in good health (CMV status not recorded). Some clones in this sample may be carry-over from other donors' samples.

The V gene is TRBV2, the J gene TRBJ2-5, with TRBD2 identical over 12 bases. The CDR3 spans 14 residues. J lost 5 bases, V lost 11 bases, and 9 bases had no gene match. Germline V lookup: CDR1 SNHLY, CDR2 FYNNEI. The CDR3 DNA follows: TGTGCCTGCTCTAGCGGGAGGGAGTACGAGACCCAGTACTTC. Translation: CACSSGREYETQYF.

In its sample, this clonotype was seen a few times. This chain joins TRBV28 and TRBJ2-3, with D maybe TRBD2 (5 bases). The CDR3 spans 16 residues. The V gene lost 6 bases and the J gene lost 3 bases, with 19 bases spanning the gap. Germline V gene sequence: CDR1 MDHEN, CDR2 SYDVKM. CDR3 loop: CASSLLEGVGTDTQYF. The CDR3 DNA sequence: TGTGCCAGCAGCCTCCTAGAGGGTGTTGGAACAGATACGCAGTATTTT.

The chain is built from TRBV27 and TRBJ1-5; D might be TRBD1 (5 bases). Trimming took off 3 bases at V and 11 bases at J, with 14 bases between the two ends. The CDR3 is 13 residues long. Per the germline V gene, CDR1 is MNHEY and CDR2 is SMNVEV (reference sequence). For the CDR3, the DNA is TGTGCCAGCAGTTTTGCGGCCTGGGGGGCCCAGCATTTT. The encoded protein is CASSFAAWGAQHF.